These T cell receptor beta chains were read from a single sample in a study of blood T cell repertoires in COVID-19. Sequenced by immunoSEQ multiplex PCR; TCRdb stores in-frame clones only, minus some. The data hold some 250,000 clones, with around 85% observed a single time. Sequenced sample: PBMCs or T cells enriched from blood (not recorded which). These receptors were collected from a woman in her fifties or sixties who had recovered from COVID-19. Each CDR3 is given with its conserved first and last residue. D genes are given only for firm matches. The listing skips clone size in some rows; elsewhere it reads once, few, many or a size class.

TRBV19	TRBD2	once	TRBJ2-1	CASSRLAGGGNEQFF	TGTGCCAGTAGTCGCCTGGCGGGAGGGGGGAATGAGCAGTTCTTC
TRBV19	NA	NA	TRBJ1-1	CASSTQMNTEAFF	TGTGCCAGTAGCACACAGATGAACACTGAAGCTTTCTTT
TRBV28	TRBD2	NA	TRBJ2-2	CASSFWELAGGPGELFF	TGTGCCAGCAGTTTCTGGGAACTAGCGGGAGGTCCCGGGGAGCTGTTTTTT
TRBV4-1	NA	NA	TRBJ2-7	CASSQDALAGDRRSYEQYF	TGCGCCAGCAGCCAAGATGCCCTAGCCGGAGACCGACGATCCTACGAGCAGTACTTC
TRBV12-3/TRBV12-4	NA	NA	TRBJ2-3	CATEYRGTDTQYF	TGTGCCACGGAATATCGGGGCACAGATACGCAGTATTTT
TRBV9	NA	once	TRBJ2-1	CASSVGTEEDEQFF	TGTGCCAGCAGCGTAGGTACCGAGGAGGATGAGCAGTTCTTC
TRBV4-2	TRBD2	NA	TRBJ2-1	CASSQAILAGGPNEQFF	TGTGCCAGCAGCCAAGCAATTCTAGCGGGAGGGCCCAATGAGCAGTTCTTC
TRBV7-9	NA	NA	TRBJ2-7	CASSLAGLGQYF	TGTGCCAGCAGCTTAGCGGGACTCGGGCAGTACTTC
TRBV27	NA	NA	TRBJ1-1	CASSLYVWSGEGNTEAFF	TGTGCCAGCAGTCTATACGTCTGGTCAGGGGAGGGGAACACTGAAGCTTTCTTT
TRBV5-1	NA	once	TRBJ2-5	CASSLGRAGKETQYF	TGCGCCAGCAGCTTGGGACGAGCGGGTAAAGAGACCCAGTACTTC
TRBV20-1	NA	NA	TRBJ2-2	CSAGAGGELFF	TGCAGTGCTGGGGCCGGTGGGGAGCTGTTTTTT
TRBV5-4	TRBD1	NA	TRBJ2-7	CASRGQGSDEQYF	TGTGCCAGCAGGGGACAGGGCAGTGACGAGCAGTACTTC
TRBV27	TRBD2	NA	TRBJ2-1	CASRGLVVGYNEQFF	TGTGCCAGCAGAGGACTAGTAGTAGGTTACAATGAGCAGTTCTTC
TRBV9	TRBD1	NA	TRBJ1-2	CASTTGGQGAGYTF	TGTGCCAGCACTACGGGCGGGCAGGGGGCTGGCTACACCTTC
TRBV7-2	TRBD1	NA	TRBJ2-3	CASSPRQGRGTDTQYF	TGTGCCAGCAGCCCCCGACAGGGAAGGGGCACAGATACGCAGTATTTT
TRBV19	TRBD2	NA	TRBJ2-1	CASSKLAGYNEQFF	TGTGCCAGTTCTAAGCTAGCGGGGTACAATGAGCAGTTCTTC
TRBV25-1	NA	NA	TRBJ2-7	CASSPPGQHSYEQYF	TGTGCCAGCAGCCCTCCGGGACAACACTCCTACGAGCAGTACTTC
TRBV6-5	NA	NA	TRBJ2-3	CASSPHGPNTDTQYF	TGTGCCAGCAGTCCCCATGGGCCTAACACAGATACGCAGTATTTT
TRBV5-1	TRBD1	NA	TRBJ1-1	CASSFLTGGASPEAFF	TGCGCCAGCAGCTTTCTGACAGGGGGCGCGTCGCCTGAAGCTTTCTTT
TRBV28	TRBD2	many	TRBJ2-7	CASSPLGLAGWYF	TGTGCCAGCAGCCCTTTAGGACTAGCGGGGTGGTACTTC
TRBV18	NA	NA	TRBJ2-5	CASSPQTGIQETQYF	TGTGCCAGCTCACCACAAACAGGGATCCAAGAGACCCAGTACTTC
TRBV28	NA	NA	TRBJ2-7	CASSLRYEQYF	TGTGCCAGCAGTTTACGCTACGAGCAGTACTTC
TRBV24-1	NA	NA	TRBJ2-7	CATSAHEDYEQYF	TGTGCCACCAGTGCCCACGAGGACTACGAGCAGTACTTC
TRBV6-6	TRBD1	NA	TRBJ2-6	CASSPWDRSFSGANVLTF	TGTGCCAGCAGTCCATGGGACAGATCCTTCTCTGGGGCCAACGTCCTGACTTTC
TRBV12-5	NA	NA	TRBJ2-7	CASATDSKEQYF	TGTGCTAGTGCCACGGACTCGAAGGAGCAGTACTTC
TRBV5-8	NA	NA	TRBJ1-6	CASSFGTTNSPLHF	TGTGCCAGCAGCTTTGGGACAACAAATTCACCCCTCCACTTT
TRBV24-1	TRBD1	NA	TRBJ1-1	CATKTRQGGSMNTEAFF	TGTGCCACCAAGACCCGGCAGGGGGGATCGATGAACACTGAAGCTTTCTTT
TRBV27	TRBD2	NA	TRBJ2-1	CASSPQGSGRPYNEQFF	TGTGCCAGCAGTCCCCAGGGTAGCGGGAGGCCCTACAATGAGCAGTTCTTC
TRBV5-1	NA	NA	TRBJ1-4	CASSQTATNEKLFF	TGCGCCAGCAGCCAAACTGCAACTAATGAAAAACTGTTTTTT
TRBV7-2	NA	NA	TRBJ2-3	CASSRGDSTDTQYF	TGTGCCAGCAGCAGAGGGGACTCCACAGATACGCAGTATTTT
TRBV10-2	TRBD2	NA	TRBJ2-7	CASSGRLAGAYEQYF	TGCGCCAGCAGTGGAAGACTAGCGGGAGCCTACGAGCAGTACTTC
TRBV28	NA	few	TRBJ1-5	CASSLFKYSNQPQHF	TGTGCCAGCAGTTTATTTAAATATAGCAATCAGCCCCAGCATTTT
TRBV15	TRBD1	NA	TRBJ1-5	CATSSLDRGQGQPQHF	TGTGCCACCAGCAGCCTGGACAGGGGGCAAGGTCAGCCCCAGCATTTT
TRBV7-8	NA	NA	TRBJ1-2	CASSLGGNYGYTF	TGTGCCAGCAGCTTGGGAGGAAACTATGGCTACACCTTC
TRBV5-1	TRBD1	NA	TRBJ1-6	CASSLTGTGSTYNSPLHF	TGCGCCAGCAGCCTCACCGGGACAGGGAGCACCTATAATTCACCCCTCCACTTT
TRBV19	TRBD1	NA	TRBJ1-2	CASSRRLRDSNYGYTF	TGTGCCAGTAGTAGACGACTCCGGGACAGTAACTATGGCTACACCTTC
TRBV28	NA	NA	TRBJ2-7	CASSQEPHIAYEQYF	TGTGCCAGCAGCCAAGAACCCCACATCGCCTACGAGCAGTACTTC
TRBV12-3/TRBV12-4	NA	NA	TRBJ2-7	CASSSSGSYEQYF	TGTGCCAGCAGTTCTAGTGGCTCCTACGAGCAGTACTTC
TRBV9	TRBD1	NA	TRBJ2-7	CASSPETGATYEQYF	TGTGCCAGCAGCCCGGAGACAGGGGCTACCTACGAGCAGTACTTC
TRBV2	NA	NA	TRBJ1-1	CASTISRAVAAEAFF	TGTGCCAGCACCATTTCCAGGGCGGTGGCTGCTGAAGCTTTCTTT
TRBV20-1	NA	NA	TRBJ1-5	CSASTGTDQPQHF	TGCAGTGCTAGTACAGGGACGGATCAGCCCCAGCATTTT
TRBV18	NA	NA	TRBJ2-7	CASSPLSGQGAAYEQYF	NA
TRBV7-2	TRBD2	NA	TRBJ2-1	CASSSQVTSGRFNEQFF	TGTGCCAGCAGCTCGCAAGTGACTAGCGGGAGATTCAATGAGCAGTTCTTC
TRBV2	NA	NA	TRBJ2-2	CASSETRSTGELFF	TGTGCCAGCAGTGAAACTAGAAGTACCGGGGAGCTGTTTTTT
TRBV10-3	TRBD2	NA	TRBJ2-1	CAISEELAGNEQFF	TGTGCCATCAGTGAAGAACTAGCGGGCAATGAGCAGTTCTTC
TRBV2	NA	NA	TRBJ1-5	CASRQGYSNQPQHF	TGTGCCAGCAGGCAGGGATATAGCAATCAGCCCCAGCATTTT
TRBV4-2	NA	NA	TRBJ2-1	CASSLLEGEQFF	TGTGCCAGCAGTCTCTTAGAGGGTGAGCAGTTCTTC
TRBV5-1	TRBD2	NA	TRBJ2-1	CASSTGTSEWGQFF	TGCGCCAGCAGCACCGGGACTAGCGAGTGGGGGCAGTTCTTC
TRBV19	NA	few	TRBJ1-3	CASSLQGNTIYF	TGTGCCAGTAGTCTACAGGGAAACACCATATATTTT
TRBV5-1	TRBD2	once	TRBJ2-2	CASSKSTSGRNTGELFF	TGCGCCAGCAGCAAATCAACTAGCGGGAGGAACACCGGGGAGCTGTTTTTT
TRBV12-3/TRBV12-4	TRBD1	NA	TRBJ1-2	CASSYNRGYGYTF	TGTGCCAGCAGCTATAACAGGGGGTATGGCTACACCTTC
TRBV6-5	NA	NA	TRBJ2-1	CASSPGASSYNEQFF	TGTGCCAGCAGCCCCGGAGCGAGCTCCTACAATGAGCAGTTCTTC
TRBV7-9	NA	NA	TRBJ1-5	CASSPSGGAHQPQHF	TGTGCCAGCAGCCCTTCTGGGGGCGCTCACCAGCCCCAGCATTTT
TRBV4-1	TRBD1	once	TRBJ1-2	CASSQVPGQAASYGYTF	TGCGCCAGCAGCCAAGTCCCCGGACAGGCTGCTAGCTATGGCTACACCTTC
TRBV29-1	TRBD1	NA	TRBJ1-2	CSVRGRGRGYGYTF	TGCAGCGTCCGGGGTAGGGGGCGCGGGTATGGCTACACCTTC
TRBV2	TRBD2	few	TRBJ2-7	CASQGNREGHRYEQYF	TGTGCCAGCCAAGGCAACCGGGAGGGCCATCGTTACGAGCAGTACTTC
TRBV10-3	TRBD2	NA	TRBJ2-1	CAISEARQLAGASNEQFF	TGTGCCATCAGTGAGGCCCGCCAACTAGCGGGAGCCTCCAATGAGCAGTTCTTC
TRBV29-1	NA	NA	TRBJ1-3	CSVEVSGAGNTIYF	TGCAGCGTTGAAGTATCAGGGGCTGGAAACACCATATATTTT
TRBV2	TRBD1	NA	TRBJ1-1	CASTGQGGNTEAFF	TGTGCCAGCACCGGACAGGGGGGAAACACTGAAGCTTTCTTT